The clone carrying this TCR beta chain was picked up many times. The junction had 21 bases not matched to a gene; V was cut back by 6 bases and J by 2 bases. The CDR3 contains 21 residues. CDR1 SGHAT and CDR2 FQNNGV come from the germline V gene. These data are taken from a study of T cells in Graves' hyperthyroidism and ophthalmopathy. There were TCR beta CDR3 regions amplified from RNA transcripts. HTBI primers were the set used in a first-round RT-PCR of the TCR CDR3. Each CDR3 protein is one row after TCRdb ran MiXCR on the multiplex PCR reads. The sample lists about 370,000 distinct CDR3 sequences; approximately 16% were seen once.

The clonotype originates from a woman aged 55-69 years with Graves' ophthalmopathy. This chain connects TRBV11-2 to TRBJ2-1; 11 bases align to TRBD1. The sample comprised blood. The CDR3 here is CASRKRGLGQGGAGTYNEQFF. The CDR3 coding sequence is TGTGCCAGCAGGAAAAGGGGCCTGGGACAGGGGGGAGCGGGCACCTACAATGAGCAGTTCTTC.